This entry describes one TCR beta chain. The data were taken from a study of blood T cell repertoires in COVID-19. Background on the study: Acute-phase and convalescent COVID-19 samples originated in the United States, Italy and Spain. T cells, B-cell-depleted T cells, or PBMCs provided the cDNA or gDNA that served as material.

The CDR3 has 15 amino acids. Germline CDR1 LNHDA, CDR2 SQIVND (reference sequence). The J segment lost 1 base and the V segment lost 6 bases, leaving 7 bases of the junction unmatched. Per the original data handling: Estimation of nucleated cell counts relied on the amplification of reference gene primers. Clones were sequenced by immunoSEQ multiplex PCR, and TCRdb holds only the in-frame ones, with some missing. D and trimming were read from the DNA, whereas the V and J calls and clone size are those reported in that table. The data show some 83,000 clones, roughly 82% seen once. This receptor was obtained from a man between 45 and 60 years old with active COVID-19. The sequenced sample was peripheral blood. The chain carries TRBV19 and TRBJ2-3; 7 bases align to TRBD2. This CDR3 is CASRRRAGGTDTQYF. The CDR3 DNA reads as TGTGCCAGTAGACGGAGGGCGGGGGGCACAGATACGCAGTATTTT.